This TCR beta chain came from a study of blood T cell repertoires in COVID-19. Patients from Seattle were sampled longitudinally, starting during active infection. Per the authors' pipeline: The assay estimated nucleated cells by amplifying reference gene primers. Assay used: immunoSEQ multiplex PCR; TCRdb lists only in-frame clones, some missing. V, J and clone size reflect that table, while D and trimming were determined from the DNA. The sample holds around 310,000 clones, nearly 90% seen once. Germline V CDR1 and CDR2: LGHNA, YSLEER. This CDR3 has 18 amino acids. Trimming cost V 0 bases and J 1 base; bases outside gene matches: 9.

The specimen sequenced was peripheral blood. This clonotype was obtained from a woman aged 40-49 years with COVID-19, enrolled during active disease. The rearrangement joins TRBV4-3 to TRBJ2-1; the match to TRBD2 covers 7 bases. The CDR3 DNA reads TGCGCCAGCAGCCAAGATAGGGCTAGCGGATATTCCTACAATGAGCAGTTCTTC. Translated: CASSQDRASGYSYNEQFF.